This TCR beta chain emerged from a study of somatic mutations in cytotoxic T cells in rheumatoid arthritis. Among the healthy controls, all of them blood donors, the median age was 56 years (range about 21-75) and 45% to 70% were female. Using positive magnetic bead selection on an AutoMACS, CD4+ and CD8+ cells were isolated, after which their purity was checked by flow cytometry. Measured with immunoSEQ multiplex PCR; TCRdb has only the in-frame clones, and not every one. The repertoire holds 35,000 to 40,000 clones, with 84% as singletons. General study points: Among rheumatoid arthritis patients and age-matched healthy controls, CD8+ T-cell clonality was not significantly different.

Of note for this clone: Its matching antigen is unknown.

The sequence derives from a man between 40 and 49 years old in good health. The sequenced material came from CD8+ T cells sorted from blood.

The CDR3 sequence: CASSFMPPPSSYEQYF. The DNA of the CDR3 is TGTGCCAGCAGTTTTATGCCCCCCCCAAGCTCCTACGAGCAGTACTTC. This sequence joins TRBV27 and TRBJ2-7, with D unclear. Germline CDR1 and CDR2: MNHEY and SMNVEV (reference sequence). The CDR3 is made up of 16 amino acids. Trimming left V 3 bases short and J 0 bases short, with 15 bases between.